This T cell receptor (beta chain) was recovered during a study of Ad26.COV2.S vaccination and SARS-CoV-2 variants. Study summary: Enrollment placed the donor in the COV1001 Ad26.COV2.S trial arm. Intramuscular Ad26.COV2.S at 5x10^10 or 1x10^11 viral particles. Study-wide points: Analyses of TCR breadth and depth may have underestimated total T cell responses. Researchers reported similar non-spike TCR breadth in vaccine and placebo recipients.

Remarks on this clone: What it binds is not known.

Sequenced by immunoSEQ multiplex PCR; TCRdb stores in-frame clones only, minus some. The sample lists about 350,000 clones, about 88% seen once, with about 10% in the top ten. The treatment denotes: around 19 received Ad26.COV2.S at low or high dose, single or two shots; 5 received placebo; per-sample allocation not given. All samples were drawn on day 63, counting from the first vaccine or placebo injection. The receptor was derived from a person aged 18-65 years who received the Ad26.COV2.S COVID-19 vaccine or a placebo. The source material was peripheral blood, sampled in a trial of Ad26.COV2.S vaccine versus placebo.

CDR3 nucleotide sequence: TGTGCCAGTAGTCCCCGGGAGGGAGGAAGCAATCAGCCCCAGCATTTT. Amino acid sequence: CASSPREGGSNQPQHF. The chain couples TRBV19 to TRBJ1-5; D is unresolved. The CDR3 is made up of 16 amino acids. The germline gives CDR1 LNHDA, CDR2 SQIVND (reference sequence). Deletions cut 5 bases from V and 1 base from J, with 15 bases between.